This T cell receptor beta chain was captured by sequencing in a study of cytomegalovirus exposure and HLA in healthy donors (dated by TCRdb to the late 2010s). Background for the entire study: An earlier analysis of approximately 640 of the donors reported roughly 270 Gb of sequence data and roughly 100 million unique TCR beta sequences from roughly 180 million T cells. In a later analysis, previously published TCR beta repertoires from 500 to 750 donors were re-analyzed and high-resolution HLA genotyping was added so that TCR occurrence patterns could be studied. Donor age, sex, ethnicity and CMV serostatus were compiled together with the repertoire data. The later analysis used no new phenotypic data to find candidate immune exposures, relying instead on TCR beta sequences and their occurrence across donors. Among roughly 400 genotyped donors of the cohort, an average of approximately 200,000 unique TCR beta nucleotide sequences was sequenced per donor, of which about 18% were non-productive. In a later genetic analysis, genome-wide SNP genotypes for about three fifths of the 666 donors were used, and that subset was treated as a discovery cohort. The study was designed to test whether signatures of past pathogen exposure could be identified by cataloging public T cell receptors. Every discovery cohort repertoire had been produced on one sequencing platform. Among the roughly 400 genotyped donors, around 81% belonged to the genetic ancestry cluster associated with self-reported Caucasian donors. Five DR-DQ haplotypes were treated as single units for association and clustering because of strong linkage in the cohort. Using immunosequencing, the study profiled T cell repertoires from fewer than 700 subjects and related those repertoires to cytomegalovirus serostatus. High-throughput TCR immunosequencing, statistical association of individual TCRs with disease status, and machine learning were combined to predict cytomegalovirus infection status. An earlier analysis of 587 of the donors used high-throughput TCR beta sequencing to judge whether each TCR beta V gene segment behaved as functional or pseudogenic. Besides the first cohort of approximately 710 subjects, a separate validation cohort made up of 120 different subjects was used. Both class I and class II loci were covered by HLA typing, at four-digit resolution. An early release covering about 600 HLA-typed donors comprised about 300 gigabases of sequencing data and some 79 million unique TCR sequences. Typing coverage differed by locus: A, B, C, DRB1 and DQB1 were typed in roughly 620-640 donors, DQA1 in about 510, DPA1 in over 600, and DPB1 in around 490.

General conclusions and limits of the study: In this cohort, only TCR beta chains were sequenced, and detectable features were limited by the absence of alpha or paired-chain data. The classifier was reported to diagnose cytomegalovirus status with high specificity and sensitivity in both the original cohort and the validation cohort. Specific HLA alleles were associated with 16,951 TCR beta sequences at a false discovery rate of 0.05 in a later analysis. In a later genetic analysis, fewer N-insertions in productive TCRs were reported among donors in an Asian-associated ancestry cluster than the roughly 700-donor mean. Most CMV-associated TCR beta chains appeared to be HLA-restricted in a later analysis, and the HLA associations seemed to be driven largely by CMV exposure. The study gave a list of 150 to 200 TCR beta chains associated with cytomegalovirus. In a later analysis, TCR association rates were found to vary across HLA loci, with the most associated TCRs seen for DRB1 alleles and the fewest for HLA-C alleles. In a later analysis, several top co-occurrence clusters were reported to appear linked to parvovirus B19, influenza, CMV and Epstein-Barr virus. When HLA alleles, especially DR and DQ, strongly co-occurred, TCR associations were difficult to assign to individual alleles. A cluster of highly shared sequence variants was judged likely to represent a technical artifact of the sequencing pipeline. Most TCR sequences were seen in very few donors, while some public TCRs were found in many individuals. A further reported finding was that TCR beta sequences accurately predicted the HLA-A and HLA-B alleles for most subjects in the first cohort. According to the authors, the approach could potentially be generalized to other disease states and immunological phenotypes. In an earlier analysis of under 600 of the donors, most TCR beta V segments were observed in productive rearrangements about 87% or about 30% of the time, broadly matching IMGT annotations. In a later analysis, HLA-associated TCR beta chains showed more clonal expansion and lower generation probabilities than non-associated chains that were equally common. CMV serostatus was the only immune exposure information available for the cohort. Correlated functional status among segregating V segments might reflect linkage disequilibrium, but an unknown experimental factor could not be ruled out. Some 16 rarely observed V segments, including chromosome 9 orphons, were excluded from the earlier analysis of approximately 600 of the donors because counts were too low. The presence/absence analyses assumed that sequencing depth was roughly uniform across donors, and that assumption may not be true. In vitro tests confirmed that three of the cytomegalovirus-associated TCR beta chains recognize cytomegalovirus antigens. HLA typing was unavailable for some donors at each locus, so association tests used only the typed subset. V-gene and J-gene trimming of TCR beta chains was associated with a missense DCLRE1C variant in a later genetic analysis, and the association was replicated in an independent cohort.

This clone is a singleton in its sample. The antigen it binds to is not known. One base away there is no much larger clone; base qualities are not given. The library was prepared using the immunoSEQ multiplex PCR assay. For the multiplex PCR, a mixture combining 60 forward primers for TCR Vbeta segments and 13 reverse primers for TCR Jbeta segments was used. The CDR3 region of rearranged TCR beta genes was amplified from genomic DNA by a multiplex PCR assay. On the Illumina HiSeq System, the amplified TCR beta libraries were sequenced as 87-base-pair reads. In the authors' own workflow: Across the roughly 700 repertoires, a later analysis counted roughly 77 million unique TCR beta chains, around 10 million of which were shared by at least two donors. Raw reads were error-corrected and collapsed into unique sequences by a nearest-neighbor algorithm in which closely related sequences were merged to remove PCR and sequencing errors. Alignment of CDR3 sequences to IMGT reference sequences was used to assign V, D and J gene segments. For a sequence to be retained, at least a six-nucleotide match to both a V gene segment and a J gene segment was required. Rearrangements were classified as productive when the CDR3 lacked stop codons and remained in frame with V and J, and all other rearrangements were classified as non-productive. CDR3 was defined by IMGT convention, running from the second conserved V-encoded cysteine to the conserved J-encoded phenylalanine. The earlier analysis of a few hundred of the donors excluded sequences that lacked an unambiguous match to a single V gene segment. In an earlier analysis of more than 500 of the donors, a V segment was called functional when productive rearrangements were above 56.7%, and segregating when the standard deviation between donors exceeded 5%. A statistical classification framework was developed to diagnose cytomegalovirus status using the catalog of TCR beta chain sequences. In a later analysis, V and J genes were assigned by comparing TCR nucleotide sequences against IMGT/GENE-DB human TR gene sequences. A later analysis assigned CDR3 sequences and most-parsimonious VDJ recombination scenarios with the TCRdist pipeline. In a later analysis, every TCR beta chain was defined by the combination of its CDR3 amino acid sequence and its V-gene family, and reads without a unique V-gene family were dropped. A later analysis removed 450 to 600 highly shared, low-generation-probability nucleotide sequences to deal with suspected cross-contamination and a sequencing artifact. A later analysis calculated a clonal expansion index for each public chain from normalized within-repertoire ranks of inferred template counts. In a later analysis, generation probabilities were computed using a VDJ recombination model fitted to out-of-frame rearrangements, and the results were checked against IGoR. In a later analysis, hypergeometric tests were used to score TCR-TCR, TCR-HLA and TCR-CMV co-occurrence, with a repertoire-size bias correction applied to TCR pairs. In a later analysis, false discovery rates were estimated by permuting HLA or CMV assignments 20 times. In a later analysis, co-occurring TCRs were grouped using DBSCAN, with TCRdist sequence similarity added in when clustering inside HLA-allele-positive subsets. Repertoires with fewer than 30,000 or more than 120,000 public chains, plus five repertoires with anomalous nucleotide sharing, were excluded from co-occurrence clustering. This immuneACCESS table, as held by TCRdb, lists in-frame sequences with V and J called but not all clones. Of the missing ones, under half trace to an unresolved V gene in checked studies; the others have no known cause. The V and J calls and the clone size are those of that table, but D and trimming were determined from the DNA. The sample records 150,000 to 200,000 clones, more than 65% of which are singletons. The ten largest clones represent around 6.1% of the sample.

The cohort was made up of roughly 670 healthy bone marrow donors. All cohort members were sampled while nominally healthy, although unrecorded immune exposures were likely present. The donor was CMV seropositive and was included in the group of 250 to 300 seropositive cohort members. A peripheral blood sample was collected from each donor, and TCR beta sequencing was performed on peripheral blood mononuclear cells. The Qiagen DNeasy Blood Extraction Kit was used to extract genomic DNA from the blood cell samples. The receptor's source is a woman aged 25 to 45 in good health and CMV-seropositive. The specimen sequenced was PBMCs.

The CDR3 has the sequence CASSGRLFGYTF. The DNA sequence is TGTGCCAGCAGCGGCAGGCTTTTCGGCTACACCTTC. The V and J segments used are TRBV9 and TRBJ1-2; there is no confident call for the D gene. From the cysteine through the phenylalanine, the CDR3 covers 12 amino acids. Only CDR3 DNA remains: 36 bases, in frame from the first base. Per the germline V gene, SGDLS is the CDR1 and YYNGEE is the CDR2. Deletion took 3 bases off V and 8 bases off J, with a span of 11 bases between the germline ends.